The T cell receptor (beta chain) under discussion was sequenced for a study of blood T cell repertoires in COVID-19. Study context: Samples taken during acute and convalescent COVID-19 were collected in the United States, Italy and Spain. In each case, the material was cDNA or gDNA derived from T cells, B-cell-depleted T cells, or PBMCs.

V was pared by 2 bases and J by 2 bases, with 16 bases between. The CDR3 length is 18 residues. Looked up from germline, CDR1 is SGHTA and CDR2 is FQGNSA. How the authors handled the data: It was from reference gene primer amplification that nucleated cell counts were estimated. Repertoires were generated with immunoSEQ multiplex PCR, while TCRdb's copy carries only in-frame clones and drops some. That table is the source of V, J and clone size, and D and trimming were worked out from the DNA. Of 100,000 to 130,000 clones in the sample, about 89% are singletons; the top ten hold 4.5% to 6%. This clone was seen once.

The source of this sequence is a man aged 35 to 55 with active or convalescent COVID-19. Sequences were obtained from peripheral blood. The chain employs TRBV7-2 and TRBJ1-6; D unresolved. In DNA form, the CDR3 reads TGTGCCAGCAGCTTAAGCGGTGGAGCGGAGGCCTATAATTCACCCCTCCACTTT. Translation gives CASSLSGGAEAYNSPLHF.